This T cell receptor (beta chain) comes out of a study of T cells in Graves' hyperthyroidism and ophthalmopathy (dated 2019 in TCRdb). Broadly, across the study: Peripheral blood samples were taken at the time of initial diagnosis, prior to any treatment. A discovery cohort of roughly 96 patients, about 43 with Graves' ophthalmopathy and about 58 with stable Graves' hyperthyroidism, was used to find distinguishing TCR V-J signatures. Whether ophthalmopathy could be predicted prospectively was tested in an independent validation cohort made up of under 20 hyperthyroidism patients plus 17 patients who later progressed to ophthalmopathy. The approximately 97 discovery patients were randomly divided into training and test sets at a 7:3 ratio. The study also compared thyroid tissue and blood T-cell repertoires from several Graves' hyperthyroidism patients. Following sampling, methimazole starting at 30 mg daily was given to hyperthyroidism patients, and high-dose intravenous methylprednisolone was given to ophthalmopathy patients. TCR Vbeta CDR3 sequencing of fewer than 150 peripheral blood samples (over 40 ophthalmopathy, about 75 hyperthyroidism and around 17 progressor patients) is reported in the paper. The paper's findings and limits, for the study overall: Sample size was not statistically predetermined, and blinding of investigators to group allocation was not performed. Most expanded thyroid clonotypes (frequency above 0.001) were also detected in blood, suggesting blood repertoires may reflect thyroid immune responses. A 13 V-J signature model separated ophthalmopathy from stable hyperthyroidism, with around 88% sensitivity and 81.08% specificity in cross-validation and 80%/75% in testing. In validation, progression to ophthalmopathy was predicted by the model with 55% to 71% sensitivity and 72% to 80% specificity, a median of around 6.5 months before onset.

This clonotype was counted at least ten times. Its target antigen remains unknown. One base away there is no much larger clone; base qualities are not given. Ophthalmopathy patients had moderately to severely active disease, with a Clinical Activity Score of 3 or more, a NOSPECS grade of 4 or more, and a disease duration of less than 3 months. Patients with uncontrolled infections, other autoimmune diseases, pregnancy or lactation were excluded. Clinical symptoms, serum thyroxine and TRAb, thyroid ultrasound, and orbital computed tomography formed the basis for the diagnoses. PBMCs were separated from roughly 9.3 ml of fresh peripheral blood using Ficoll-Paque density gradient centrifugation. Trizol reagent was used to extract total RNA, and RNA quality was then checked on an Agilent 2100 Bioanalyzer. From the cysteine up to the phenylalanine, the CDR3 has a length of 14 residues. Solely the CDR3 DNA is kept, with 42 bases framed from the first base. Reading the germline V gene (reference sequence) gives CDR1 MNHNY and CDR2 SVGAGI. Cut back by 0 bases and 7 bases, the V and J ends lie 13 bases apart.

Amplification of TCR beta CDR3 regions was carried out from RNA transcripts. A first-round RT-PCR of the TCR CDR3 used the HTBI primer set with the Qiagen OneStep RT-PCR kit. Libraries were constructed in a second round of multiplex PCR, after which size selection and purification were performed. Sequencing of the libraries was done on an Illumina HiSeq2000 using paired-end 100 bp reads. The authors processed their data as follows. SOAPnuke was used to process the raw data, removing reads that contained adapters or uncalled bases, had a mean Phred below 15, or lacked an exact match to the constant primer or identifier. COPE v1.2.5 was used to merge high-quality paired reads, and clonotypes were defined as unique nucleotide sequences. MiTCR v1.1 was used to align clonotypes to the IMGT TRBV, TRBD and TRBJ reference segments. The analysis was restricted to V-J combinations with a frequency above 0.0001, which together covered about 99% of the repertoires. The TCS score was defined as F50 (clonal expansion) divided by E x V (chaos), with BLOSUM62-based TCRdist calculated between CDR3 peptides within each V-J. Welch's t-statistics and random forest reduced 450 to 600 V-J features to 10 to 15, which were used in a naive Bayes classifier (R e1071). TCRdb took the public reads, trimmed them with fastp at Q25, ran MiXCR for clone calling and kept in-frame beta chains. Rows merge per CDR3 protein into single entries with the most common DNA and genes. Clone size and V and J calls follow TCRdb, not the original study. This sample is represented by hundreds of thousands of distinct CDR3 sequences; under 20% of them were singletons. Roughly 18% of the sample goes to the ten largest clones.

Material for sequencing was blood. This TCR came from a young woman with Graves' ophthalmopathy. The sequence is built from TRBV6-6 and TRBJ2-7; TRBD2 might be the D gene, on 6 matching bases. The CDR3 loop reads CASSYSISGGEQYF. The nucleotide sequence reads TGTGCCAGCAGTTACTCGATTAGCGGAGGGGAGCAGTACTTC.